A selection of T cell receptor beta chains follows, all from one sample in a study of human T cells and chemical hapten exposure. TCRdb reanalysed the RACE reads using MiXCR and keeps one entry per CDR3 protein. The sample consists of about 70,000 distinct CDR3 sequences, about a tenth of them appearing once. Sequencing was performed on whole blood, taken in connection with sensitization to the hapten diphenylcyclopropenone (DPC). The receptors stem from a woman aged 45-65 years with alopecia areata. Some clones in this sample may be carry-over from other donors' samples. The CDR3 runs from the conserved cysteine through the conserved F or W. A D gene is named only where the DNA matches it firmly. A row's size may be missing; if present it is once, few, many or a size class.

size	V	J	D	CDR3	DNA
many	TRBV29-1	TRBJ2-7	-	CSVELPRSADSYEQYF	TGCAGCGTTGAACTACCCCGATCGGCTGACTCCTACGAGCAGTACTTC
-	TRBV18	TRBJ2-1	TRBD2	CASSPRTTSGGYNEQFF	TGTGCCAGCTCCCCACGAACGACTAGCGGGGGATACAATGAGCAGTTCTTC
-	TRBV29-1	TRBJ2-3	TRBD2	CSVGPSGGGTDTQYF	TGCAGCGTAGGCCCTAGCGGGGGGGGCACAGATACGCAGTATTTT
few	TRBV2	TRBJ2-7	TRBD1	CASSGDRGVTYEQYF	TGTGCCAGCAGTGGGGACAGGGGGGTTACCTACGAGCAGTACTTC
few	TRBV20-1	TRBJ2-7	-	CSARDQGSYEQYF	TGCAGTGCTAGAGATCAGGGATCCTACGAGCAGTACTTC
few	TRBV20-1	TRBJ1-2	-	CSATGFNYGYTF	TGCAGTGCTACAGGTTTTAACTATGGCTACACCTTC
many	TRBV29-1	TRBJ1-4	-	CSVQGSANEKLFF	TGCAGCGTGCAGGGTTCTGCTAATGAAAAACTGTTTTTT
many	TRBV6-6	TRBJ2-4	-	CASSPGGNIQYF	TGTGCCAGCAGTCCCGGCGGAAACATTCAGTACTTC
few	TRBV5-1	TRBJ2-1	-	CASSLGQVYNEQFF	TGCGCCAGCAGCTTGGGACAGGTCTACAATGAGCAGTTCTTC
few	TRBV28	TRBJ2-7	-	CASSYSGSFSYEQYF	TGTGCCAGCAGTTATTCAGGGTCTTTCTCCTACGAGCAGTACTTC
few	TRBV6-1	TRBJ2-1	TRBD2	CASTILAGGPVRKFF	TGTGCCAGCACCATACTAGCGGGAGGGCCTGTACGAAAGTTCTTC
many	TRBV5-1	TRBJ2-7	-	CASSLIMGAYEQYF	TGCGCCAGCAGCTTAATTATGGGCGCCTACGAGCAGTACTTC
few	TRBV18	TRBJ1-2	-	CASSPVENYGYTF	TGTGCCAGCTCACCAGTGGAGAACTATGGCTACACCTTC
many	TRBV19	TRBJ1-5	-	CAAKRGSGNQPQHF	TGTGCCGCAAAAAGGGGTTCGGGCAATCAGCCCCAGCATTTT
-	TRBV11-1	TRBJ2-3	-	CASSPSRDTQYF	TGTGCCAGCAGCCCCTCCAGGGATACGCAGTATTTT
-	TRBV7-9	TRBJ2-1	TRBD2	CASSSPLGLAGESSYNEQFF	TGTGCCAGCAGCTCCCCGTTAGGACTAGCGGGAGAGAGCTCCTACAATGAGCAGTTCTTC
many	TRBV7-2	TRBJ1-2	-	CASSLTEINGYTF	TGTGCCAGCAGCTTAACAGAGATAAATGGCTACACCTTC
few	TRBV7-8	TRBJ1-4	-	CASSLFQGREKLFF	TGTGCCAGCAGCTTATTTCAGGGAAGGGAAAAACTGTTTTTT
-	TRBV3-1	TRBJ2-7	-	CASSPTGVSGEQYF	TGTGCCAGCAGCCCGACCGGGGTGAGTGGCGAGCAGTACTTC
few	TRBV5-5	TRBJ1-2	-	CASSLVPGDYGYTF	TGTGCCAGCAGCTTGGTCCCAGGAGACTATGGCTACACCTTC
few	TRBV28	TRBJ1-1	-	CASTDAFGGAFF	TGTGCCAGCACCGACGCATTCGGCGGAGCTTTCTTT
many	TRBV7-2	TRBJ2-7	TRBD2	CASSPIGGGEQYF	TGTGCCAGCAGCCCCATCGGCGGGGGCGAGCAGTACTTC
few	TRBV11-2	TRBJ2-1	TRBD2	CASKSGGPYNEQFF	TGTGCCAGCAAGAGCGGGGGGCCCTACAATGAGCAGTTCTTC
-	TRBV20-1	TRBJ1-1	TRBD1	CSVPDRATEAFF	TGCAGTGTCCCGGACAGGGCCACTGAAGCTTTCTTT
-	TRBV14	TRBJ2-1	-	CASSQVSNSYNEQFF	TGTGCCAGCAGCCAAGTCAGTAACTCCTACAATGAGCAGTTCTTC
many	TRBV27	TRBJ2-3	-	CASSSRSPGHFTDTQYF	TGTGCCAGCAGTTCACGTTCTCCGGGACACTTCACAGATACGCAGTATTTT
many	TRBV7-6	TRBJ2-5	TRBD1	CASSLRGTVSKETQYF	TGTGCCAGCAGCTTAAGGGGGACAGTTAGTAAGGAGACCCAGTACTTC
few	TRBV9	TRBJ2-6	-	CASSVELGGSGANVLTF	TGTGCCAGCAGCGTAGAGTTAGGAGGATCTGGGGCCAACGTCCTGACTTTC
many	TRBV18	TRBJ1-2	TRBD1	CASSPLDRGTNYGYTF	TGTGCCAGCTCACCATTGGACAGGGGAACTAACTATGGCTACACCTTC
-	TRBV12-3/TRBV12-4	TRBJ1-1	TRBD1	CASRIQGAQTAFF	TGTGCCAGCAGGATTCAGGGGGCGCAGACGGCTTTCTTT
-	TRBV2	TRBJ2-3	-	CASSSTGTDTQYF	TGTGCCAGCAGTTCGACTGGCACAGATACGCAGTATTTT
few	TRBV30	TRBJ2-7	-	CAWSERNPYEQYF	TGTGCCTGGAGTGAGAGGAATCCCTACGAGCAGTACTTC
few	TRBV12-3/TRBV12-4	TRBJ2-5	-	CASTRVVETQYF	TGTGCCAGCACACGGGTCGTGGAGACCCAGTACTTC
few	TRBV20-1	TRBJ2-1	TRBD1	CSAGAGTGGNEQFF	TGCAGTGCTGGCGCCGGGACAGGGGGCAATGAGCAGTTCTTC
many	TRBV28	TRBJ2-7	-	CASSLWRRTYEQYF	TGTGCCAGCAGTTTATGGAGACGAACCTACGAGCAGTACTTC
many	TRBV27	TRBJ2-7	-	CASSLINGGAEQYF	TGTGCCAGCAGTCTCATCAACGGTGGGGCGGAGCAGTACTTC
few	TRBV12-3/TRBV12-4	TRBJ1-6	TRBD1	CASRSTGGNNSPLHF	TGTGCCAGCAGATCCACAGGGGGCAATAATTCACCCCTCCACTTT
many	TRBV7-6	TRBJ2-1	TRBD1	CASSYSGTDHNEQFF	TGTGCCAGCAGTTACTCCGGGACAGACCACAATGAGCAGTTCTTC
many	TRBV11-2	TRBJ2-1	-	CASSLLGGSNEQFF	TGTGCCAGCAGCCTCCTAGGGGGAAGCAATGAGCAGTTCTTC
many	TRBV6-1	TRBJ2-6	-	CASSLMGLSGANVLTF	TGTGCCAGCAGCCTTATGGGGCTCTCTGGGGCCAACGTCCTGACTTTC
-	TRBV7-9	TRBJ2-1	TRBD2	CASSPPGTSGNEQFF	TGTGCCAGCAGCCCCCCCGGGACTAGCGGCAATGAGCAGTTCTTC
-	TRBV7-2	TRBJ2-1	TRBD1	CASSSRDRDQQFF	TGTGCCAGCAGCTCCCGGGACAGGGATCAGCAGTTCTTC